This TCR beta chain was obtained from a study of blood T cell repertoires in COVID-19. Study summary: COVID-19 samples, acute and convalescent, were from the United States, Italy and Spain. T cells, B-cell-depleted T cells, or PBMCs provided the cDNA or gDNA that served as material.

The V gene's germline CDR1 is SGHRS and CDR2 YFSETQ. This CDR3 contains 16 residues. V was clipped by 1 base and J by 4 bases, with 16 bases between them. Original analysis: How many nucleated cells were present was estimated from reference gene primer amplification. The protocol was immunoSEQ multiplex PCR, while the TCRdb copy is restricted to in-frame clones and leaves out a portion. The V and J calls and clone size are taken from that table; D and trimming were inferred from the DNA. The table records roughly 90,000 clones, around 85% of them present only once. The sequenced sample was peripheral blood. The sequence derives from a human donor in a cohort sampled during active COVID-19. V and J are TRBV5-1 and TRBJ2-3; D gene uncertain. CDR3 region: CASSLTSRRSSDTQYF. CDR3 bases: TGCGCCAGCAGCTTGACATCCCGTCGATCCTCAGATACGCAGTATTTT.